This TCR beta chain was identified during a study of blood T cell repertoires in COVID-19 (dated by TCRdb to 2018 to 2020). Regarding the research as a whole: Samples covering the acute and convalescent phases of COVID-19 were provided by collaborators in the United States, Italy and Spain. The material from the prospective study consisted of cDNA or gDNA derived from T cells, B-cell-depleted T cells, or PBMCs. Subjects who had been exposed to COVID-19, were actively infected with it, or had recovered from it provided the deeply sampled blood TCRbeta repertoires that made up the dataset. The repertoires were released in a freely available public database meant as a resource for research on the immune response to SARS-CoV-2. The samples were drawn from the first 160 participants of the ongoing ImmuneRACE study and from over 950 subjects provided by 6 global collaborators. Nearly every sample came with metadata listing a de-identified subject ID, COVID-19 status, age in years and sex. Where available, HLA class I and class II types were taken from metadata supplied by the sample provider and were not determined by assay-based typing. What the work shows at the level of the full study, not this receptor alone: The amount of clinical and demographic metadata varied by source and participant and was provided uncurated.

Points on this clone: This receptor's antigen is unknown. No base quality values were provided; no much bigger clone lies one nucleotide off.

The collaborating institutions used their own protocols to collect whole blood in K2EDTA tubes. For TCRbeta analysis, collaborators shipped samples in one of three forms: frozen whole blood, isolated PBMCs, or DNA extracted from either of those sample types. CDR1 and CDR2 are read off the germline V gene as SGDLS and YYNGEE. V gives up 0 bases and J gives up 2 bases, and the segment between their germline ends measures 8 bases. There are 14 amino acids in the CDR3, from cysteine to phenylalanine inclusive. The read is trimmed to its CDR3 DNA, 42 bases read in frame from base 1. TCRbeta CDR3 regions were amplified from genomic DNA using the immunoSEQ Assay, a bias-controlled multiplex PCR. The original pipeline was this. Within the assay, amplification of reference gene primers was used to estimate how many nucleated cells each sample contained. To quantify the absolute abundance of each unique TCRbeta CDR3 rearrangement, sequence reads were collapsed and filtered. For each sample, productive Simpson clonality was calculated as the square root of Simpson's diversity index across productive rearrangements. Held by TCRdb, this immuneACCESS table contains in-frame sequences only and omits some clones. Under half of the omission traces to an unresolved V gene where checked; the cause of the rest is unknown. V, J and clone size are taken as reported in that table, and D and trimming were inferred from the DNA itself. The sample table shows 250,000 to 300,000 clones, and 86% are seen once. Under 3.5% of the sample belongs to the ten largest clones.

The chain employs TRBV9 and TRBJ1-2, with no confidently assigned D gene. What was sequenced was peripheral blood. This TCR came from a woman aged 25 to 39 with active or convalescent COVID-19. The CDR3 amino acid sequence is: CASSVGERNYGYTF. The sequenced DNA is TGTGCCAGCAGCGTAGGAGAACGAAACTATGGCTACACCTTC.